Shown below are 30 T cell receptor beta chains from a single sample sequenced in a study of breast tumors, draining lymph nodes, adjacent tissues. The lymph nodes were axillary draining lymph nodes from breast cancer patients. TCRdb independently ran MiXCR on the multiplex PCR reads; one entry per CDR3 protein. Among some 130,000 distinct CDR3 sequences listed, 20% to 25% were seen once. Specimen: axillary lymph node tissue. The receptors stem from a female donor with breast cancer. Some clones in this sample may be carry-over from other donors' samples.

In regard to this clonotype: Since the CDR3 does not end with the conserved phenylalanine or tryptophan, this likely comes from a read error. The J gene is TRBJ2-7, the V gene TRBV19; 9 nucleotides match TRBD1. This CDR3 has 13 residues. Germline CDR1 reads LNHDA; CDR2 reads SQIVND (reference sequence). J gave up 5 bases and V 5 bases, and 4 bases lay outside the gene matches. CDR3 DNA: TGTGCCAGTAGTCTGGGACAGGGAAACGAGCAGTACTCC. The encoded protein is CASSLGQGNEQYS.

On this clonotype: A clone one base away is much larger, so this may be a read error. The rearrangement links TRBV4-1 to TRBJ2-2; D gene unclear. Germline CDR1 MGHRA, CDR2 YSYEKL. V lost 5 bases and J lost 7, with 17 bases in between. CDR3 size: 15 residues. As DNA, the CDR3 is TGCGCCAGCAGCAAAGCGAGAGGAGCCGACGGGGAGCTGTTTTTT. Translating gives CASSKARGADGELFF.

This clonotype was recorded at least ten times. The rearrangement links TRBV24-1 to TRBJ2-7; TRBD2 matches 7 bases. The CDR3 totals 14 residues. Germline-derived CDR1 and CDR2 are KGHDR and SFDVKD. The J segment lost 3 bases and the V segment lost 5 bases, leaving 6 bases of the junction unmatched. As DNA, the CDR3 is TGTGCCACCAGTGCCGGTGGGGGGGACTACGAGCAGTACTTC. This sequence encodes CATSAGGGDYEQYF.

This clonotype was seen ten or more times. This rearrangement joins TRBV6-2 or TRBV6-3 to TRBJ1-6, with D maybe TRBD1 (6 bases). Trimming cost V 4 bases and J 5 bases, with 12 bases left between them. CDR1 and CDR2 (germline): MNHEY, SVGEGT. This CDR3 comprises 15 residues. The CDR3 loop is CASSSGQLDNSPLHF. DNA for the CDR3: TGTGCCAGCAGTTCCGGACAGCTTGATAATTCACCCCTCCACTTT.

This clonotype has ten or more counts. This chain connects TRBV12-3 or TRBV12-4 to TRBJ2-7; 7 bases map to TRBD1. The V gene end was trimmed by 3 bases and the J gene end by 6 bases; junction bases not matched to a gene: 5. The CDR3 extends over 13 amino acids. The CDR3 loop reads CASSFGQVIEQYF. In DNA form, the CDR3 reads TGTGCCAGCAGTTTCGGACAGGTAATCGAGCAGTACTTC.

This clonotype was counted at least ten times. The chain joins TRBV12-3 or TRBV12-4 to TRBJ2-3; unclear D gene. With 6 bases removed from V and 0 bases from J, the gap between germline ends came to 10 bases. The CDR3 spans 14 residues. This CDR3 is CASRPFSSTDTQYF. CDR3 in DNA: TGTGCCAGCAGGCCGTTCTCTAGCACAGATACGCAGTATTTT.

This clonotype came up a few times. A read error may account for a junction end that differs from germline. The J gene is TRBJ2-1, the V gene TRBV7-2, with 11 bases identical to TRBD2. The CDR3 consists of 17 residues. Germline V CDR1 and CDR2: SGHTA, FQGNSA. The CDR3 bases are TGTGCCAGCGGCTTAGCGTCACTAGCGGGAGTGCACAATGGGCAGTTCTTT. It is translated as CASGLASLAGVHNGQFF.

There are many counts of this clonotype. The V gene is TRBV11-2, the J gene TRBJ2-3; no definite D call. The germline V gene has CDR1 SGHAT and CDR2 FQNNGV. The length of the CDR3 is 15 residues. The germline V and J ends were trimmed by 6 bases and 0 bases, with 13 bases remaining between them. The DNA for the CDR3 is TGTGCCAGCAGTTCTGCTGGATTTAGCACAGATACGCAGTATTTT. Its translation: CASSSAGFSTDTQYF.

This clonotype showed up many times. This rearrangement joins TRBV24-1 to TRBJ2-1; D may match TRBD1 or TRBD2 (6 bases each). CDR3 size: 14 residues. Trimming pared 4 bases from V and 10 bases from J, leaving 16 bases between. Germline V gene lookup returns CDR1 KGHDR and CDR2 SFDVKD. DNA for the CDR3: TGTGCCACCAGTGACGTGACAGGTGGAGGGGAGCAGTTCTTC. Protein product: CATSDVTGGGEQFF.

For this clonotype: A much larger clone lies a single base off, so this may be a read error. The chain carries TRBV19 and TRBJ2-1; D is undetermined. Germline-derived CDR1 and CDR2 are LNHDA and SQIVND (reference sequence). This CDR3 contains 15 residues. CDR3 protein: CASSILSPSYNGQFF. DNA of the CDR3: TGTGCCAGTAGTATTCTCTCACCCTCCTACAATGGGCAGTTCTTC.

This clonotype was observed many times. The gene calls are TRBV4-1 and TRBJ2-3; 7 bases are a match to TRBD2. Trimming cost V 4 bases and J 2 bases; bases outside gene matches: 6. CDR1 MGHRA and CDR2 YSYEKL come from the germline V gene. The CDR3 totals 15 residues. CDR3 region: CASSPREVPTDTQYF. The CDR3 nucleotides read TGCGCCAGCAGCCCTCGGGAGGTCCCCACAGATACGCAGTATTTT.

The table lists this clonotype with many counts. This chain joins TRBV7-2 and TRBJ2-1; 9 bases fit TRBD1. Germline values: CDR1 SGHTA, CDR2 FQGNSA. The V segment lost 3 bases and the J segment 7 bases; nucleotides outside the gene matches: 10. There are 16 residues in the CDR3. The chain's CDR3 is CASSLMTGQGGNEQFF. The CDR3, as DNA: TGTGCCAGCAGCTTGATGACGGGACAGGGCGGGAATGAGCAGTTCTTC.

This clonotype has at least ten counts. V usage is TRBV20-1 and J usage is TRBJ2-7; D is perhaps TRBD2 (6 bases). V was trimmed by 0 bases and J by 5 bases, leaving 17 bases between them. The V gene's germline CDR1 is DFQATT and CDR2 SNEGSKA (reference sequence). CDR3 length equals 15 residues. Here the CDR3 DNA reads TGCAGTGCTAGAGATGCGGGGAAATGGGGCAACGAGCAGTACTTC. It codes for CSARDAGKWGNEQYF.

The count of this clonotype is one. With a much larger clone just one base away, this may be a read error. In this CDR3 the conserved last residue, phenylalanine or tryptophan, is missing, so a read error is likely. The genes are TRBV7-3 and TRBJ2-1; D ambiguous. The CDR3 runs to 14 residues. Deletions cut 5 bases from V and 6 bases from J, with 14 bases between. The V gene's germline CDR1 is SGHTA and CDR2 FQGTGA. This chain's CDR3 is CASSPGSNLNEQFS. The CDR3 DNA is TGTGCCAGCAGCCCCGGGTCGAACCTCAATGAGCAGTTCTCC.

In this sample, this clonotype turned up many times. V and J are TRBV5-1 and TRBJ1-2, with 9 bases fitting TRBD1. The CDR3 is made up of 16 amino acids. The ends lost 1 base at V and 3 bases at J; junction bases unmatched: 7. Germline values: CDR1 SGHRS, CDR2 YFSETQ. The CDR3 region is CASSLSPGQGDYGYTF. The CDR3 nucleotides read TGCGCCAGCAGCTTGTCCCCGGGACAGGGAGACTATGGCTACACCTTC.

This clonotype was recorded many times. V gene TRBV5-6 combines with J gene TRBJ1-4; the D is unclear. V was trimmed by 0 bases and J by 3 bases, leaving 9 bases between them. The germline gives CDR1 SGHDT, CDR2 YYEEEE. CDR3 size: 15 residues. CDR3 amino acids: CASSLGPAPNEKLFF. The CDR3 DNA reads TGTGCCAGCAGCTTGGGGCCAGCACCTAATGAAAAACTGTTTTTT.

V gene TRBV18 combines with J gene TRBJ2-3, with no clear D. Germline assignment: CDR1 KGHSH and CDR2 LQKENI. This CDR3 comprises 14 residues. V gave up 5 bases and J gave up 0 bases, with 9 bases separating them. The CDR3 DNA reads as TGTGCCAGCTCATCTACTACTAGCACAGATACGCAGTATTTT. This translates into CASSSTTSTDTQYF.

To note about this clonotype: Given a much more abundant clone one base away, this may be a read error. The chain is built from TRBV7-7 and TRBJ2-5, with 7 bases matching TRBD2. CDR1 is SSHAT, CDR2 FNYEAQ, per germline (reference sequence). The CDR3 extends over 13 amino acids. The J segment lost 5 bases and the V segment lost 1 base, leaving 1 base of the junction unmatched. The CDR3 sequence is CASSLDGRETQYF. The CDR3 DNA reads as TGTGCCAGCAGCTTAGACGGGAGGGAGACCCAGTACTTC.

This clonotype was seen many times. The rearrangement uses TRBV7-9 and TRBJ1-6; D unclear. The CDR3 length is 14 residues. Trimming left V 5 bases short and J 7 bases short, with 12 bases between. Looked up from germline, CDR1 is SEHNR and CDR2 is FQNEAQ (reference sequence). The CDR3 reads CASSLLTSNSPLHF. CDR3 DNA: TGTGCCAGCAGCCTCCTGACAAGCAATTCACCCCTCCACTTT.

This clonotype was picked up many times. The chain couples TRBV7-8 to TRBJ1-5; 7 bases are shared with TRBD1. V gave up 2 bases and J gave up 1 base; unmatched junction bases: 2. The CDR3 consists of 15 residues. Germline V gene lookup returns CDR1 SGHVS and CDR2 FQNEAQ. The CDR3 is CASSLLTGSNQPQHF. Written as DNA, the CDR3 is TGTGCCAGCAGCTTACTGACAGGGAGCAATCAGCCCCAGCATTTT.

This clonotype has a count of ten or more. The chain links TRBV19 to TRBJ1-3, with D tentatively TRBD1 (6 bases). With 5 bases removed from V and 0 bases from J, the gap between germline ends came to 11 bases. The germline gives CDR1 LNHDA, CDR2 SQIVND (reference sequence). This CDR3 region has 15 residues. CDR3: CASSSTGHSGNTIYF. CDR3 DNA sequence: TGTGCCAGTAGTTCGACAGGTCACTCTGGAAACACCATATATTTT.

This clonotype came up many times. The J gene is TRBJ2-5, the V gene TRBV29-1; 9 bases align to TRBD1. CDR3 length: 15 residues. Germline V CDR1 and CDR2: SQVTM, ANQGSEA. V lost 7 bases and J lost 0; bases outside the gene matches: 9. CDR3 sequence reads: CSAEKDRGNQETQYF. CDR3 sequence (DNA): TGCAGCGCTGAGAAGGACAGGGGAAACCAAGAGACCCAGTACTTC.

This clonotype was picked up a small number of times. The gene calls are TRBV19 and TRBJ2-3; the D is unclear. The CDR3 runs to 13 residues. Germline V lookup: CDR1 LNHDA, CDR2 SQIVND (reference sequence). Between the trimmed V and J ends, which lost 2 bases and 4 bases, there was a span of 7 bases. CDR3: CASSIPGPDTQYF. The CDR3, as DNA: TGTGCCAGTAGTATACCCGGCCCAGATACGCAGTATTTT.

This rearrangement joins TRBV11-2 to TRBJ2-1; D uncertain. The V gene's germline CDR1 is SGHAT and CDR2 FQNNGV. The CDR3 spans 12 residues. Trimming shortened V by 8 bases and J by 8 bases, and 13 bases separated the two germline ends. CDR3 nucleotide sequence: TGTGCCAGCGGCCCCCCCTTCGATGAGCAGTTCTTC. Amino acid sequence: CASGPPFDEQFF.

The V and J genes are TRBV27 and TRBJ1-6; a possible D gene is TRBD1 (6 bases). CDR3 length equals 14 residues. CDR1 is MNHEY and CDR2 is SMNVEV in the germline V gene (reference sequence). Between the trimmed V and J ends, which lost 5 bases and 5 bases, there was a span of 10 bases. The CDR3 coding sequence is TGTGCCAGCAGTATACAGGGACATAATTCACCCCTCCACTTT. It yields the protein CASSIQGHNSPLHF.

There are many counts of this clonotype. The chain is built from TRBV5-6 and TRBJ2-5, with D perhaps TRBD1 (5 bases). Trimming stripped 10 bases from V and 0 bases from J, with 7 bases between. Germline CDR1 is SGHDT and CDR2 is YYEEEE. This CDR3 has 11 residues. CDR3 nucleotide sequence: TGTGCCGGGGCGCACCAAGAGACCCAGTACTTC. Translation gives CAGAHQETQYF.

This clonotype was observed many times. The CDR3, as DNA: TGTGCCAGCAGCTTAACCAGTCAGGGGCAAGAGACCCAGTACTTC. This gives the protein CASSLTSQGQETQYF. The chain has TRBV7-3 and TRBJ2-5, with D maybe TRBD1 (6 bases). The CDR3 sequence is 15 residues long. Trimming took 0 bases from V and 2 from J, leaving 10 bases between them. Germline V lookup: CDR1 SGHTA, CDR2 FQGTGA.

Note on this clonotype: This clone may be a read error of a much larger clone one base away. No conserved phenylalanine or tryptophan is present at the end of the CDR3, so a read error is the likely explanation. The CDR3 bases are TGTGCCTGGAGTGTACGAGAAAAACTGTTTCTT. This codes for CAWSVREKLFL. V usage is TRBV30 and J usage is TRBJ1-4; no reliable D call. This CDR3 region has 11 residues. Trimming stripped 0 bases from V and 8 bases from J, with 4 bases between. The germline gives CDR1 GTSNPN, CDR2 SVGIG (reference sequence).

This clonotype is a singleton in its sample. This may arise from a read error, as a much more abundant clone is one base away. CDR3 sequence reads: CASRGSYNSPLYF. Here the CDR3 DNA reads TGTGCCAGCAGGGGTAGCTATAATTCACCCCTCTACTTT. The chain has TRBV2 and TRBJ1-6; D is unclear. In germline, CDR1 is SNHLY, CDR2 FYNNEI. The CDR3 contains 13 residues. Supplemented by reference TRBV2 and TRBJ1-6, the full variable domain reads EPEVTQTPSHQVTQMGQEVILRCVPISNHLYFYWYRQILGQKVEFLVSFYNNEISEKSEIFDDQFSVERPDGSNFTLKIRSTKLEDSAMYFCASRGSYNSPLYFGNGTRLTVT.

This clonotype occurred many times. This chain links TRBV4-1 with TRBJ2-7; 14 bases match TRBD2. This CDR3 is built from 15 residues. Germline trimming cut 4 bases from V and 4 bases from J; bases unmatched to any gene: 3. Per germline, CDR1 MGHRA and CDR2 YSYEKL. This chain's CDR3 is CASSRGTSGSYEQYF. DNA for the CDR3: TGCGCCAGCAGCCGAGGGACTAGCGGGAGTTACGAGCAGTACTTC.